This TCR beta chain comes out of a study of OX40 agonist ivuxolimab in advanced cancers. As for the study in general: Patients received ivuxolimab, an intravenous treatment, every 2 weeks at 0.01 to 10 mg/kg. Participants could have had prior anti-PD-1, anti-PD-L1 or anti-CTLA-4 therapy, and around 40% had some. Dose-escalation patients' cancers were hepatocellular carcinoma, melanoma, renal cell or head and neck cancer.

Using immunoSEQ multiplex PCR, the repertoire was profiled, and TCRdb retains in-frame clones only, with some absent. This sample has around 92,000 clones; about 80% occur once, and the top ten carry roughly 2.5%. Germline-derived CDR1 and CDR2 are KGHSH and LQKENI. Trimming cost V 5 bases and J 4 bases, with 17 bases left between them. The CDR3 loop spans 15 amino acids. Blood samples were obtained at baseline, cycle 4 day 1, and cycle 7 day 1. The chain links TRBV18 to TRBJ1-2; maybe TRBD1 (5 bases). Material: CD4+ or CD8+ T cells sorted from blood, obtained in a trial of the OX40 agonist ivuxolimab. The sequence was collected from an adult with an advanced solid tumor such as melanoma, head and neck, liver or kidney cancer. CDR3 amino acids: CASSSKATRGYGYTF. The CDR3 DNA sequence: TGTGCCAGCTCATCGAAAGCGACAAGGGGCTATGGCTACACCTTC.